Each of the 26 T cell receptor beta chains below was sequenced from the same sample in a study of regulatory T cells in long-lasting Graves disease. Time point specified: newly diagnosed GD, antithyroid drugs for less than 3 months. The TCR library used RNA extracted from PBMCs. CDR3 regions were amplified by Arm-PCR using iRepertoire HTBI primers to build TCR beta libraries. TCRdb analysed the multiplex PCR reads with MiXCR anew, one entry per CDR3 protein. There are 360,000 or so distinct CDR3 sequences in the sample; over 15% occur only once, and 25% to 30% lies in the top ten. These records were also assigned to another study, of T cells in Graves' hyperthyroidism and ophthalmopathy.

The sequencing here drew on peripheral blood mononuclear cells (PBMCs), taken at new diagnosis, from a patient treated with antithyroid drugs. These receptors were taken from a man in his forties with Graves disease.

This clonotype has just one count. The chain uses TRBV19 and TRBJ2-3; 8 positions match TRBD2. Germline loops: CDR1 LNHDA, CDR2 SQIVND (reference sequence). V trimming: 7 bases; J trimming: 4 bases; junction bases outside the gene matches: 13. The CDR3 sequence is 16 residues long. CDR3 protein: CASIARGGPRPDTQYF. Written as DNA, the CDR3 is TGTGCCAGTATTGCCCGGGGGGGGCCAAGGCCAGATACGCAGTATTTT.

This clonotype came up many times. This sequence joins TRBV5-1 and TRBJ2-3; D may correspond to TRBD1 or TRBD2 (5 bases each). The CDR3 loop spans 15 amino acids. Germline-derived CDR1 and CDR2 are SGHRS and YFSETQ. V shed 0 bases and J shed 2 bases, with 10 bases lying between them. The CDR3 nucleotides read TGCGCCAGCAGCTTGGACGGGGCCCCCACAGATACGCAGTATTTT. It codes for CASSLDGAPTDTQYF.

Comment on this clonotype: Being one base from a much bigger clone, this may be a read error. The chain has TRBV3-1 and TRBJ1-3; D is ambiguous. CDR1 and CDR2 (germline): LGHDT, YNNKEL (reference sequence). This CDR3 contains 15 residues. V was pared by 6 bases and J by 2 bases, with 14 bases between. In DNA, the CDR3 is TGTGCCAGCAGGCAATGGTCCTCGGCTGGAAACACCATATATTTT. Amino acid sequence: CASRQWSSAGNTIYF.

This clonotype showed up many times. The chain employs TRBV20-1 and TRBJ2-1, with 9 bases aligning to TRBD2. V lost 5 bases, J lost 3 bases, and 5 bases stayed unmatched. Germline V gene lookup returns CDR1 DFQATT and CDR2 SNEGSKA (reference sequence). The CDR3 loop spans 14 amino acids. CDR3 protein: CSAWGTSNYNEQFF. As DNA, the CDR3 is TGCAGTGCTTGGGGGACTAGCAACTACAATGAGCAGTTCTTC.

The chain carries TRBV2 and TRBJ1-1; D remains ambiguous. V lost 3 bases, J lost 5 bases, and 13 bases lay in between. The CDR3 sequence is 14 residues long. The V gene's germline CDR1 is SNHLY and CDR2 FYNNEI. The chain's CDR3 is CASSELGVRTEAFF. DNA of the CDR3: TGTGCCAGCAGTGAGCTCGGGGTGAGGACTGAAGCTTTCTTT.

This clonotype turned up a few times. The V and J genes are TRBV5-1 and TRBJ2-2; 9 nucleotides match TRBD1. The germline CDR1 and CDR2 sequences are SGHRS and YFSETQ. CDR3 size: 17 residues. Losses at the gene ends were 2 bases for V and 6 bases for J; bases not matched to a gene: 11. The CDR3: CASSLGAGQGGSGELFF. The CDR3 region has the DNA TGCGCCAGCAGCTTAGGCGCGGGACAGGGTGGCTCCGGGGAGCTGTTTTTT.

This clonotype has at least ten counts. The chain couples TRBV28 to TRBJ1-2; 9 nucleotides agree with TRBD1. Losses at the gene ends were 6 bases for V and 6 bases for J; bases not matched to a gene: 2. Per germline, CDR1 MDHEN and CDR2 SYDVKM. The CDR3 spans 12 residues. CDR3 region: CASRGQGNGYTF. CDR3 sequence (DNA): TGTGCCAGCAGGGGACAGGGTAATGGCTACACCTTC.

V usage is TRBV20-1 and J usage is TRBJ2-7; 11 nucleotides agree with TRBD2. Per germline, CDR1 DFQATT and CDR2 SNEGSKA (reference sequence). This CDR3 region has 17 residues. The V and J ends lost 0 bases and 2 bases, in that order; junction bases with no gene match: 9. CDR3 region: CSARDRGGSGGAYEQYF. The CDR3 DNA reads as TGCAGTGCTAGAGATAGAGGGGGTAGCGGGGGGGCCTACGAGCAGTACTTC.

This clonotype was recorded many times. The gene calls are TRBV27 and TRBJ2-5; TRBD2 is a possible D gene (5 bases). Germline assignment: CDR1 MNHEY and CDR2 SMNVEV (reference sequence). Deletions cut 7 bases from V and 2 bases from J, with 14 bases between. This CDR3 has 14 residues. As DNA, the CDR3 is TGTGCCAGCATGGAGGAAGGGCGGCAAGAGACCCAGTACTTC. It is translated as CASMEEGRQETQYF.

On this clonotype: Given a far larger clone just one base away, this is likely a sequencing read error. The chain joins TRBV7-2 to TRBJ2-5; 7 positions match TRBD2. CDR1 is SGHTA and CDR2 is FQGNSA in the germline V gene. CDR3 size: 21 residues. Unmatched junction bases numbered 32, after V lost 2 bases and J lost 11 bases. The DNA for the CDR3 is TGTGCCAGCAGCTTACCTTCCGGGGAACTAGCGCCGCGTCTTTCCTACAATGAGCAGTACTTC. This sequence encodes CASSLPSGELAPRLSYNEQYF.

The chain joins TRBV2 to TRBJ2-7; 7 bases are shared with TRBD1. CDR3 length equals 13 residues. J lost 2 bases, V lost 7 bases, and 5 bases had no gene match. CDR1 and CDR2 (germline): SNHLY, FYNNEI. The CDR3 loop is CASMTDRAYEQYF. The CDR3 DNA reads as TGTGCCAGCATGACAGACAGGGCCTACGAGCAGTACTTC.

This clonotype was recorded at least ten times. The chain joins TRBV6-1 to TRBJ2-2; TRBD2 aligns across 8 bases. This CDR3 contains 17 residues. The V and J ends lost 7 bases and 5 bases, in that order; junction bases with no gene match: 15. Germline CDR1 and CDR2: MNHNS and SASEGT. The CDR3 DNA is TGTGCCAGCATTCCCTGGCGGGGGGCCTCTCGGACCGGGGAGCTGTTTTTT. Its translation: CASIPWRGASRTGELFF.

This clonotype was counted at least ten times. This chain connects TRBV28 to TRBJ2-2; unclear D gene. Trimming took 5 bases from V and 4 from J, leaving 8 bases between them. This CDR3 has 13 residues. Germline V gene sequence: CDR1 MDHEN, CDR2 SYDVKM. Written as DNA, the CDR3 is TGTGCCAGCAGTCCGCCCCCCACCGGGGAGCTGTTTTTT. Protein sequence: CASSPPPTGELFF. Filled out from reference TRBV28 and TRBJ2-2, the complete variable domain reads DVKVTQSSRYLVKRTGEKVFLECVQDMDHENMFWYRQDPGLGLRLIYFSYDVKMKEKGDIPEGYSVSREKKERFSLILESASTNQTSMYLCASSPPPTGELFFGEGSRLTVL.

There are many counts of this clonotype. The V gene is TRBV10-3, the J gene TRBJ2-5; 9 bases are shared with TRBD1. V lost 6 bases to trimming and J lost 5 bases; unmatched junction nucleotides: 10. Germline V lookup: CDR1 ENHRY, CDR2 SYGVKD. This CDR3 has 15 amino acids. The CDR3: CAISSLTGGRETQYF. The CDR3 DNA is TGTGCCATCAGCTCCCTCACAGGGGGCAGGGAGACCCAGTACTTC.

This clonotype was counted at least ten times. The V gene is TRBV28, the J gene TRBJ1-6; tentatively, D is TRBD1 (5 bases). Trimming stripped 8 bases from V and 14 bases from J, with 16 bases between. The germline CDR1 and CDR2 sequences are MDHEN and SYDVKM. There are 12 residues in the CDR3. The CDR3 loop reads CASGPRGWALHF. Here the CDR3 DNA reads TGTGCCAGCGGGCCGCGGGGGTGGGCCCTCCACTTT. The full variable domain, completed using reference TRBV28 and TRBJ1-6, is DVKVTQSSRYLVKRTGEKVFLECVQDMDHENMFWYRQDPGLGLRLIYFSYDVKMKEKGDIPEGYSVSREKKERFSLILESASTNQTSMYLCASGPRGWALHFGNGTRLTVT.

The chain carries TRBV4-1 and TRBJ2-5, with a tentative D call TRBD2 (6 bases). The ends were cut back, 1 base at V and 3 bases at J, with 9 bases in the middle. Germline V CDR1 and CDR2: MGHRA, YSYEKL. This CDR3 comprises 14 residues. CDR3 sequence (DNA): TGCGCCAGCAGCCAAGGTACGGGGGAAGAGACCCAGTACTTC. This translates into CASSQGTGEETQYF.

V gene TRBV9 combines with J gene TRBJ2-3; 9 bases fit TRBD2. With 4 bases clipped from V and 4 bases from J, the junction kept 25 bases outside the gene matches. Germline loops: CDR1 SGDLS, CDR2 YYNGEE. This CDR3 spans 21 amino acids. CDR3 nucleotides: TGTGCCAGCAGCCCGGGGGGGGGTAGCGGGGGTTCCTCGTCGTTGCCAGATACGCAGTATTTT. Protein product: CASSPGGGSGGSSSLPDTQYF.

This clonotype was seen repeatedly, ten times or more. The chain links TRBV20-1 to TRBJ2-3; possibly TRBD2 for D (6 bases). V was cut by 1 base and J by 2 bases, with 13 bases left in between. Germline CDR1 and CDR2: DFQATT and SNEGSKA (reference sequence). The CDR3 extends over 15 amino acids. This CDR3 is CSARGASGPTDTQYF. For the CDR3, the DNA is TGCAGTGCTAGAGGGGCCAGCGGGCCCACAGATACGCAGTATTTT.

The rearrangement joins TRBV10-3 to TRBJ2-7; TRBD1 agrees at 8 bases. The J call may be wrong; the DNA end is better matched by TRBJ2-1. The CDR3 is 13 amino acids. Germline lookup yields CDR1 ENHRY and CDR2 SYGVKD. DNA for the CDR3: TGTGCCATCAGTTCGACAGGGGCCTACGAGCAGTTCTTC. This encodes CAISSTGAYEQFF.

The rearrangement joins TRBV24-1 to TRBJ2-1; 9 bases align to TRBD1. Looked up from germline, CDR1 is KGHDR and CDR2 is SFDVKD. The CDR3 covers 18 residues. Trimming took 5 bases from V and 0 from J; bases not matched to a gene: 10. Here the CDR3 DNA reads TGTGCCACCAGTGGAGGACAGGGGATCCCTCTCTCCTACAATGAGCAGTTCTTC. It yields the protein CATSGGQGIPLSYNEQFF.

The J gene is TRBJ1-6, the V gene TRBV5-1; tentatively, D is TRBD1 (5 bases). Germline V CDR1 and CDR2: SGHRS, YFSETQ. The CDR3 is 14 residues long. Trimming shortened V by 4 bases and J by 10 bases, and 15 bases separated the two germline ends. The CDR3 here is CASSMDGTGSPLHF. In nucleotides, the CDR3 is TGCGCCAGCAGCATGGACGGGACTGGGTCACCCCTCCACTTT.

This clonotype appeared a few times. The chain is built from TRBV2 and TRBJ2-5; maybe TRBD1 (6 bases). The V end lost 8 bases, the J end lost 5 bases, and 12 bases lay between the germline ends. Germline V gives CDR1 SNHLY, CDR2 FYNNEI. This CDR3 is built from 12 residues. The CDR3 nucleotides are TGTGCCAGCCAGGGGTTTTCGGAGACCCAGTACTTC. This translates into CASQGFSETQYF.

This clonotype was detected a few times. The rearrangement links TRBV12-5 to TRBJ2-7; maybe TRBD2 (5 bases). V gave up 5 bases and J gave up 2 bases, with 10 bases separating them. CDR3 length: 13 amino acids. Germline CDR1 LGHNT, CDR2 FRNRAP. CDR3 sequence (DNA): TGTGCTAGTGGTCTGGACTTCGCCTACGAGCAGTACTTC. It is translated as CASGLDFAYEQYF.

In this sample, this clonotype turned up many times. The V call is TRBV7-9, the J call TRBJ2-1; D is unclear. Trimming shortened V by 7 bases and J by 0 bases, and 10 bases separated the two germline ends. CDR3 length: 14 residues. Germline V lookup: CDR1 SEHNR, CDR2 FQNEAQ (reference sequence). The CDR3 sequence: CASIADSSYNEQFF. CDR3 sequence (DNA): TGTGCCAGCATCGCCGATAGCTCCTACAATGAGCAGTTCTTC.

Points on this clonotype: The germline gene is not matched at one end of the junction; a read error may be the cause. The J gene is TRBJ2-2, the V gene TRBV5-1; D gene unclear. Germline CDR1 and CDR2: SGHRS and YFSETQ. This CDR3 spans 15 amino acids. The CDR3 reads CASSDKGTNTGELFF. CDR3 nucleotides: TGTGCCAGCAGCGATAAGGGCACGAACACCGGGGAGCTGTTTTTT.

Concerning this clonotype: A read error is likely here: a far larger clone is one base away. The chain combines TRBV6-2 or TRBV6-3 with TRBJ1-5; D uncertain. The V and J ends lost 6 bases and 4 bases respectively, with 4 bases between them. CDR3 length: 11 residues. Germline lookup yields CDR1 MNHEY and CDR2 SVGEGT. CDR3 residues: CASRENQPQHF. The CDR3 nucleotides are TGTGCCAGCAGAGAAAATCAGCCCCAGCATTTT.